Presented here are 22 T cell receptor beta chains from one specimen sequenced in a study of tumor and adjacent non-tumor tissue in lung cancer. A modified ARM-PCR protocol with three rounds of nested PCR amplified TCRbeta. TCRdb re-derived calls from the multiplex PCR reads in MiXCR, one entry per CDR3 protein. The sample consists of tens of thousands of distinct CDR3 sequences, approximately 65% of them appearing once. The template was RNA from unsorted bulk tissue. The sequenced material came from lung tumor tissue. These TCRs come from a man aged 60 to 75 with non-small cell lung cancer.

This clonotype was seen only a few times. For the CDR3, the DNA is TGCAGTGCTAGGATGGTAGCGGGAGACACCGGGGAGCTGTTTTTT. It yields the protein CSARMVAGDTGELFF. The chain uses TRBV20-1 and TRBJ2-2; 9 bases fit TRBD2. The J segment lost 3 bases and the V segment lost 3 bases, leaving 5 bases of the junction unmatched. The CDR3 extends over 15 amino acids. CDR1 is DFQATT, CDR2 SNEGSKA, per germline (reference sequence).

In this sample, this clonotype turned up once. The junction departs from germline at one end; a sequencing error may be responsible. The chain is built from TRBV6-5 and TRBJ2-3, with 8 bases lining up with TRBD1. The CDR3 loop spans 14 amino acids. Germline CDR1 is MNHEY and CDR2 is SVGAGI. The CDR3 nucleotides read TGTGCCAGCAGAGCACAGGGGGTGAGAGATGCGCAGTATTTT. Its protein product is CASRAQGVRDAQYF.

This clonotype was picked up a small number of times. A clone one base away is much larger, so this may be a read error. The chain combines TRBV12-5 with TRBJ1-1; 9 nucleotides align to TRBD1. The germline CDR1 and CDR2 sequences are LGHNT and FRNRAP. The CDR3 spans 13 residues. The CDR3 DNA sequence: TGTGTTAGTGGGGGGGACAGGGTTACTGAAGCTTTCTTT. Its translation is CVSGGDRVTEAFF. The full variable domain, with the rest looked up from reference TRBV12-5 and TRBJ1-1, is DARVTQTPRHKVTEMGQEVTMRCQPILGHNTVFWYRQTMMQGLELLAYFRNRAPLDDSGMPKDRFSAEMPDATLATLKIQPSEPRDSAVYFCVSGGDRVTEAFFGQGTRLTVV.

A word on this clonotype: The junction does not match germline at one end; this may be a read error. The chain employs TRBV6-5 and TRBJ2-2; 7 bases line up with TRBD1. This CDR3 is built from 15 residues. Germline-derived CDR1 and CDR2 are MNHEY and SVGAGI. The CDR3 protein is CTSRSGTVNTGELFF. The CDR3 DNA reads TGTACCAGCAGGTCCGGGACAGTAAACACCGGAGAGCTGTTTTTT.

The chain joins TRBV6-2 or TRBV6-3 to TRBJ1-1; D remains ambiguous. V gave up 11 bases and J gave up 5 bases, with 18 bases separating them. This CDR3 is built from 13 residues. Germline lookup yields CDR1 MNHEY and CDR2 SVGEGT. CDR3 coding DNA: TGTGCCTGCCTGGGGAGAGCTAGGACTGAAGCTTTCTTT. Protein product: CACLGRARTEAFF.

For this clonotype: The CDR3 end shows no conserved phenylalanine or tryptophan, and so a read error is likely. Written as DNA, the CDR3 is TGTGCCAGCGGACGTTCTTCCTACAATGAACAGTTCTCC. It is translated as CASGRSSYNEQFS. V gene TRBV7-9 combines with J gene TRBJ2-1, with D hard to call. The V gene's germline CDR1 is SEHNR and CDR2 FQNEAQ (reference sequence). This CDR3 region has 13 residues.

This clonotype has only one observation. A read error may explain this, as a much larger clone is one base away. The rearrangement joins TRBV5-8 to TRBJ1-2; D is perhaps TRBD1 (5 bases). The V and J ends lost 5 bases and 2 bases respectively, with 13 bases between them. This CDR3 is built from 14 residues. CDR1 SGHTS and CDR2 YDEGEE come from the germline V gene. The CDR3: CASSSQVANYGYTF. As DNA, the CDR3 is TGTGCCAGCAGTTCACAGGTGGCCAACTATGGCTACACCTTC.

The table lists this clonotype with many counts. The V call is TRBV11-2, the J call TRBJ2-1, with a weak D call TRBD2 (7 bases). The CDR3 has 16 residues. Germline loops: CDR1 SGHAT, CDR2 FQNNGV. Trimming pared 7 bases from V and 2 bases from J, leaving 18 bases between. The CDR3 loop is CASTPGAGATYNEQFF. Here the CDR3 DNA reads TGTGCCAGCACCCCCGGGGCGGGGGCTACCTACAATGAGCAGTTCTTC. The whole variable domain, filled in from reference TRBV11-2 and TRBJ2-1, reads EAGVAQSPRYKIIEKRQSVAFWCNPISGHATLYWYQQILGQGPKLLIQFQNNGVVDDSQLPKDRFSAERLKGVDSTLKIQPAKLEDSAVYLCASTPGAGATYNEQFFGPGTRLTVL.

This clonotype has just one count. A much larger clone differs from this one at a single base, so this may be a read error. This chain uses TRBV7-8 with TRBJ2-7; 8 positions match TRBD2. This CDR3 contains 16 residues. The V gene's germline CDR1 is SGHVS and CDR2 FQNEAQ. The CDR3 reads CARSLVGGTRSYEQYF. The CDR3 bases are TGTGCCAGGAGCTTAGTCGGAGGGACTAGAAGCTACGAGCAGTACTTC.

The rearrangement links TRBV30 to TRBJ1-2, with a possible D match to TRBD1 (5 bases). V was shortened by 3 bases and J by 5 bases, with 19 bases between the two germline ends. Germline V lookup: CDR1 GTSNPN, CDR2 SVGIG (reference sequence). This CDR3 is 15 amino acids long. The CDR3 reads CAWRYSRGTVYGYTF. The DNA for the CDR3 is TGTGCCTGGAGATACTCCCGCGGGACGGTTTATGGCTACACCTTC.

This clonotype was seen at least ten times. The chain is built from TRBV7-8 and TRBJ1-1; D is undetermined. The CDR3 is 15 residues long. Germline V CDR1 and CDR2: SGHVS, FQNEAQ. V gave up 3 bases and J gave up 0 bases, with 11 bases separating them. CDR3: CASSFRERVNTEAFF. As DNA, the CDR3 is TGTGCCAGCAGCTTCCGAGAGCGGGTGAACACTGAAGCTTTCTTT.

As for this clonotype: It is likely a read error, because the conserved phenylalanine at the end of the CDR3 is missing. It is unclear where the CDR3 begins or ends on the DNA, so no DNA is shown, and the CDR3 is as TCRdb lists it. The rearrangement uses TRBV10-2 and TRBJ1-2. Both ends counted, the CDR3 spans 14 residues. Germline V gene sequence: CDR1 WSHSY, CDR2 SAAADI. This CDR3 is CASSSSPPNYGNTL.

This clonotype rates as medium-sized. This chain connects TRBV11-1 to TRBJ2-7, with 8 bases lining up with TRBD2. Germline values: CDR1 SGHAT, CDR2 FQDESV (reference sequence). The CDR3 covers 15 residues. V was clipped by 5 bases and J by 0 bases; unmatched bases: 6. CDR3 region: CASSPPGGASYEQYF. Here the CDR3 DNA reads TGTGCCAGCAGCCCTCCGGGAGGGGCCTCCTACGAGCAGTACTTC.

Comment on this clonotype: One end of the junction is discordant with germline, which a read error may explain. The CDR3 loop reads CASSRIEGGDSSYNEQFF. CDR3 DNA sequence: TGTGCTAGCAGCCGTATAGAGGGAGGTGATAGCTCCTACAATGAGCAGTTCTTC. This sequence joins TRBV11-2 and TRBJ2-1, with a possible D match to TRBD2 (6 bases). CDR3 length equals 18 residues. Germline assignment: CDR1 SGHAT and CDR2 FQNNGV.

This clonotype was counted at least ten times. The chain is built from TRBV28 and TRBJ1-6; D may be TRBD1 (5 bases). Germline V lookup: CDR1 MDHEN, CDR2 SYDVKM. The CDR3 sequence is 15 residues long. V was cut by 2 bases and J by 13 bases, with 18 bases left in between. The CDR3: CASSLEPGAPRPLHF. The DNA of the CDR3 is TGTGCCAGCAGTTTAGAACCCGGGGCCCCTAGGCCCCTCCACTTT.

A word on this clonotype: A clone one base away is much larger, so this may be a read error. V gene TRBV5-1 combines with J gene TRBJ2-1, with 7 bases that match TRBD2. This CDR3 comprises 14 residues. The germline V gene has CDR1 SGHRS and CDR2 YFSETQ. Here the CDR3 DNA reads TGCGCCAGCAGCTTCCTAGCGGTAAGGGATGAGCAGTTATTC. Translated: CASSFLAVRDEQLF. Full variable domain (rest looked up from reference TRBV5-1 and TRBJ2-1): KAGVTQTPRYLIKTRGQQVTLSCSPISGHRSVSWYQQTPGQGLQFLFEYFSETQRNKGNFPGRFSGRQFSNSRSEMNVSTLELGDSALYLCASSFLAVRDEQLFGPGTRLTVL.

This clonotype was found many times. This chain connects TRBV5-1 to TRBJ1-2, with TRBD1 as a possible D gene (5 bases). CDR3 length: 12 amino acids. The ends were cut back, 4 bases at V and 3 bases at J, with 7 bases in the middle. CDR1 and CDR2 (germline): SGHRS, YFSETQ. The CDR3 spells CASSATDYGYTF. CDR3 in DNA: TGCGCCAGCAGCGCGACAGACTATGGCTACACCTTC.

Comment on this clonotype: An end of the junction differs from the germline gene, which may be a read error. The chain couples TRBV12-3 or TRBV12-4 to TRBJ2-2; the D gene is possibly TRBD2 (6 bases). The CDR3 loop spans 14 amino acids. The CDR3 DNA is TGTGCCTGCAGTGGGGGGTTAAACTCCAGGGAGCTGTTTTTT. It is translated as CACSGGLNSRELFF.

About this clonotype itself: A read error may explain this, as a much larger clone is one base away. The CDR3 does not close with the conserved phenylalanine or tryptophan, likely indicating a read error. The chain is built from TRBV6-5 and TRBJ1-5; D is undetermined. CDR3 size: 13 residues. Per the germline V gene, CDR1 is MNHEY and CDR2 is SVGAGI. V shed 2 bases and J shed 9 bases, with 11 bases lying between them. The CDR3 region has the DNA TGTGCCAGCAGTTACGGGAGAGGTGCGCCCCAGCATTGT. Protein sequence: CASSYGRGAPQHC.

Concerning this clonotype itself: This may be a read error: a much more frequent sequence differs by one nucleotide. This chain joins TRBV20-1 and TRBJ1-5; D is unclear. The ends were cut back, 3 bases at V and 3 bases at J, with 12 bases in the middle. This CDR3 is built from 14 residues. CDR1 and CDR2 (germline): DFQATT, SNEGSKA (reference sequence). The CDR3 bases are TGCAGTGCTAGGTCGAGTTATATCAATCAGCCCCAGCATTTT. Translation gives CSARSSYINQPQHF.

This clonotype was detected only a few times. The chain recombines TRBV14 with TRBJ2-3; tentatively, D is TRBD2 (6 bases). The V gene lost 7 bases and the J gene lost 2 bases, with 16 bases spanning the gap. The germline CDR1 and CDR2 sequences are SGHDN and FVKESK. There are 15 residues in the CDR3. CDR3 sequence: CASTRDSDATDTQYF. The CDR3, as DNA: TGTGCCAGCACCCGGGACTCCGATGCCACAGATACGCAGTATTTT.

As to this clonotype: One end of the junction varies from germline; a read error may be responsible. The chain joins TRBV6-5 to TRBJ2-1; tentatively, D is TRBD1 or TRBD2 (5 bases each). Germline-derived CDR1 and CDR2 are MNHEY and SVGAGI. The CDR3 covers 14 residues. CDR3 loop: CTSVSGTRGNERFF. In nucleotides, the CDR3 is TGTACCAGCGTATCCGGGACCAGAGGAAATGAGCGGTTCTTC.